These 23 T cell receptor beta chains originate from one sample sequenced in a study of T cells in Graves' hyperthyroidism and ophthalmopathy. Amplification of TCR beta CDR3 regions used RNA as the template. HTBI primers were the set used in a first-round RT-PCR of the TCR CDR3. TCRdb passed the multiplex PCR reads through MiXCR, listing each CDR3 protein once. The sample shows 300,000 to 400,000 distinct CDR3 sequences, about 15% of them seen only once. Sequencing input: blood. The receptors originated from a woman aged 30 to 39 with Graves' hyperthyroidism.

This clonotype showed up many times. The chain employs TRBV12-3 or TRBV12-4 and TRBJ2-1, with 10 bases lining up with TRBD1. The CDR3 runs to 14 residues. V dropped 6 bases and J dropped 6; count of bases not matched to a gene: 5. CDR3 coding DNA: TGTGCCAGCAGACCGGGACAGGGGCTCAATGAGCAGTTCTTC. Its translation is CASRPGQGLNEQFF.

In this sample, this clonotype turned up many times. This chain uses TRBV6-1 with TRBJ2-1, with D maybe TRBD1 (5 bases). Germline V gene data show CDR1 as MNHNS and CDR2 as SASEGT. Trimming left V 5 bases short and J 6 bases short, with 8 bases between. The length of the CDR3 is 12 residues. The chain's CDR3 is CASSRTGNEQFF. CDR3 sequence (DNA): TGTGCCAGCAGTCGAACAGGCAATGAGCAGTTCTTC.

The chain recombines TRBV28 with TRBJ2-1; perhaps TRBD1 as D (5 bases). Germline assignment: CDR1 MDHEN and CDR2 SYDVKM. This CDR3 is 13 amino acids long. V was clipped by 9 bases and J by 4 bases, with 13 bases between them. In DNA form, the CDR3 reads TGTGCCAGTTCCCAGGGTATTTACAATGAGCAGTTCTTC. This translates into CASSQGIYNEQFF.

This clonotype came up many times. The chain uses TRBV7-8 and TRBJ2-3, with D perhaps TRBD2 (5 bases). The CDR3 length is 18 residues. Trimming shortened V by 5 bases and J by 5 bases, and 26 bases separated the two germline ends. Germline V gene data show CDR1 as SGHVS and CDR2 as FQNEAQ. CDR3 bases: TGTGCCAGCAGCCAAGTAACCCTGGGGAGAAGCGTTAAAGATACGCAGTATTTT. The encoded protein is CASSQVTLGRSVKDTQYF.

The table lists this clonotype with a few counts. This chain uses TRBV14 with TRBJ2-1; TRBD1 matches 9 bases. Germline-derived CDR1 and CDR2 are SGHDN and FVKESK. With V trimmed by 4 bases and J by 7 bases, 5 bases remained unmatched. The CDR3 spans 14 residues. In DNA form, the CDR3 reads TGTGCCAGCAGCCCCGGGACAGGGAGGAATGAGCAGTTCTTC. Translated: CASSPGTGRNEQFF.

There are many counts of this clonotype. The chain is built from TRBV12-3 or TRBV12-4 and TRBJ1-3, with D maybe TRBD1 (5 bases). CDR3 size: 15 residues. The V gene lost 6 bases and the J gene lost 1 base, with 13 bases spanning the gap. The CDR3 coding sequence is TGTGCCAGCAGGCCACAGGTTTCTTCTGGAAACACCATATATTTT. It specifies CASRPQVSSGNTIYF.

A few counts support this clonotype. V is TRBV20-1 and J is TRBJ1-4; 8 bases are a match to TRBD1. The CDR3 consists of 15 residues. The V gene's germline CDR1 is DFQATT and CDR2 SNEGSKA (reference sequence). The ends lost 6 bases at V and 3 bases at J; junction bases unmatched: 9. The CDR3 nucleotides are TGCAGTGCCAGACAGGGGATTGTATCTAATGAAAAACTGTTTTTT. Translating gives CSARQGIVSNEKLFF.

This clonotype was recorded at least ten times. This chain connects TRBV7-2 to TRBJ2-7, with D perhaps assigned TRBD1 or TRBD2 (5 bases each). The CDR3 length is 13 residues. V was cut by 4 bases and J by 3 bases, with 10 bases left in between. Germline assignment: CDR1 SGHTA and CDR2 FQGNSA. The CDR3 region is CASSWDGYYEQYF. The CDR3 DNA sequence: TGTGCCAGCAGCTGGGACGGGTACTACGAGCAGTACTTC.

This clonotype has ten or more counts. This rearrangement joins TRBV20-1 to TRBJ2-5; no reliable D call. Per the germline V gene, CDR1 is DFQATT and CDR2 is SNEGSKA (reference sequence). Trimming cost V 1 base and J 7 bases, with 13 bases left between them. This CDR3 is 13 amino acids long. The chain's CDR3 is CSARVEIPVTQYF. Here the CDR3 DNA reads TGCAGTGCTAGAGTTGAGATTCCTGTGACCCAGTACTTC.

This clonotype was seen repeatedly, ten times or more. This chain connects TRBV28 to TRBJ2-1; 9 nucleotides line up with TRBD1. Germline V CDR1 and CDR2: MDHEN, SYDVKM. V trimming: 6 bases; J trimming: 7 bases; junction bases outside the gene matches: 7. The CDR3 has 14 amino acids. CDR3 residues: CASSYRDRDNEQFF. The CDR3 DNA sequence: TGTGCCAGCAGCTACCGGGACAGGGATAATGAGCAGTTCTTC.

The chain recombines TRBV19 with TRBJ2-2, with 7 bases lining up with TRBD1. V was clipped by 8 bases and J by 7 bases; unmatched bases: 22. Germline V lookup: CDR1 LNHDA, CDR2 SQIVND (reference sequence). This CDR3 has 18 amino acids. The CDR3 sequence is CASCRVQGSAELCGELFF. The CDR3 DNA reads as TGTGCCAGTTGTAGGGTACAGGGGTCCGCCGAACTCTGCGGGGAGCTGTTTTTT.

This clonotype occurred many times. The chain joins TRBV12-3 or TRBV12-4 to TRBJ1-4; TRBD1 matches 9 bases. V was pared by 6 bases and J by 10 bases, with 9 bases of the junction left unmatched. This CDR3 is 14 amino acids long. The CDR3 DNA is TGTGCCAGCAGGCCACAGGGGGCAATGCGAAAACTGTTTTTT. Translated, it gives CASRPQGAMRKLFF.

The rearrangement joins TRBV9 to TRBJ1-3, with D perhaps matching TRBD1 (5 bases). Germline loops: CDR1 SGDLS, CDR2 YYNGEE. The CDR3 totals 15 residues. V gave up 0 bases and J gave up 4 bases, with 11 bases separating them. The CDR3 here is CASSVGGGFGNTIYF. CDR3 sequence (DNA): TGTGCCAGCAGCGTAGGGGGGGGGTTCGGAAACACCATATATTTT. Variable domain in full (rest from reference TRBV9 and TRBJ1-3): DSGVTQTPKHLITATGQRVTLRCSPRSGDLSVYWYQQSLDQGLQFLIQYYNGEERAKGNILERFSAQQFPDLHSELNLSSLELGDSALYFCASSVGGGFGNTIYFGEGSWLTVV.

The sample holds many counts of this clonotype. This chain connects TRBV7-9 to TRBJ2-2, with D maybe TRBD1 (6 bases). The CDR3 totals 15 residues. CDR1 and CDR2 from the germline V gene are SEHNR and FQNEAQ (reference sequence). The V end was cut by 4 bases, the J end by 4 bases, with 13 bases between. The CDR3 region has the DNA TGTGCCAGCAGCTCAATCCGGACAGCCACCGGGGAGCTGTTTTTT. Its translation: CASSSIRTATGELFF.

This clonotype was detected only a few times. The gene calls are TRBV20-1 and TRBJ2-3; TRBD2 is a possible D gene (5 bases). CDR3 length: 15 residues. V was trimmed by 0 bases and J by 3 bases, leaving 13 bases between them. CDR1 DFQATT and CDR2 SNEGSKA come from the germline V gene (reference sequence). The CDR3 DNA reads as TGCAGTGCTAGAGATCAAATGGGAGCAACAGATACGCAGTATTTT. Protein: CSARDQMGATDTQYF.

This clonotype was counted a few times. The chain recombines TRBV4-2 with TRBJ2-5; TRBD2 matches 11 bases. Germline values: CDR1 LGHNA, CDR2 YNFKEQ. The V and J ends lost 3 bases and 3 bases, in that order; junction bases with no gene match: 0. This CDR3 has 14 amino acids. The CDR3 bases are TGTGCCAGCAGCCAGGGACTAGCGGAAGAGACCCAGTACTTC. This encodes CASSQGLAEETQYF.

This clonotype has a handful of counts. The CDR3 DNA reads as TGTGCCATCAGTGGAGGAGATAGCTCCTACAATGAGCAGTTCTTC. It yields the protein CAISGGDSSYNEQFF. This chain uses TRBV10-3 with TRBJ2-1, with no clear D. The CDR3 has 15 residues. The germline V gene encodes CDR1 ENHRY and CDR2 SYGVKD. The V and J ends lost 4 bases and 0 bases respectively, with 10 bases between them.

This rearrangement joins TRBV7-6 to TRBJ2-1; D possibly corresponds to TRBD2 (6 bases). V lost 5 bases, J lost 7 bases, and 18 bases lay in between. The CDR3 contains 15 residues. In germline, CDR1 is SGHVS, CDR2 FNYEAQ. The CDR3 here is CASSPTPGDGNEQFF. The CDR3 DNA is TGTGCCAGCAGCCCAACTCCGGGGGACGGGAATGAGCAGTTCTTC.

This clonotype has just a few counts. The V gene is TRBV19, the J gene TRBJ2-3; D might be TRBD2 (5 bases). Trimming stripped 5 bases from V and 4 bases from J, with 19 bases between. The germline V gene encodes CDR1 LNHDA and CDR2 SQIVND (reference sequence). The CDR3 length is 16 residues. This chain's CDR3 is CASSVGFRDRADTQYF. In DNA, the CDR3 is TGTGCCAGTAGTGTAGGATTTCGGGATCGGGCAGATACGCAGTATTTT.

This clonotype was counted many times. The chain has TRBV7-2 and TRBJ1-2; TRBD1 matches 7 bases. Germline values: CDR1 SGHTA, CDR2 FQGNSA. The CDR3 sequence is 14 residues long. Unmatched junction bases numbered 7, after V lost 3 bases and J lost 6 bases. Here the CDR3 DNA reads TGTGCCAGCAGCTTGACAGGGACGTCCCATGGCTACACCTTC. The encoded protein is CASSLTGTSHGYTF.

The table lists this clonotype with many counts. The chain recombines TRBV11-3 with TRBJ2-1; 12 bases map to TRBD2. Trimming cost V 5 bases and J 4 bases; bases outside gene matches: 12. The CDR3 consists of 18 residues. CDR1 and CDR2 from the germline V gene are SGHNT and YENEEA. DNA of the CDR3: TGTGCCAGCAGCCCAGACACCCCTAGCGGGAGGGAGTACAATGAGCAGTTCTTC. It yields the protein CASSPDTPSGREYNEQFF.

This chain connects TRBV9 to TRBJ2-3; D remains unclear. V gave up 3 bases and J gave up 1 base, with 12 bases separating them. The CDR3 runs to 15 residues. Germline-derived CDR1 and CDR2 are SGDLS and YYNGEE. The CDR3 loop reads CASSARGPRTDTQYF. DNA of the CDR3: TGTGCCAGCAGCGCCCGTGGCCCCCGCACAGATACGCAGTATTTT.

This chain uses TRBV30 with TRBJ2-7; 7 bases are a match to TRBD2. V gave up 0 bases and J gave up 7 bases; unmatched junction bases: 15. The CDR3 length is 16 residues. Per germline, CDR1 GTSNPN and CDR2 SVGIG (reference sequence). As DNA, the CDR3 is TGTGCCTGGAGTGTAGGCGGGAGTTCCCCCTTTTCAGAGCAGTACTTC. Translation gives CAWSVGGSSPFSEQYF.